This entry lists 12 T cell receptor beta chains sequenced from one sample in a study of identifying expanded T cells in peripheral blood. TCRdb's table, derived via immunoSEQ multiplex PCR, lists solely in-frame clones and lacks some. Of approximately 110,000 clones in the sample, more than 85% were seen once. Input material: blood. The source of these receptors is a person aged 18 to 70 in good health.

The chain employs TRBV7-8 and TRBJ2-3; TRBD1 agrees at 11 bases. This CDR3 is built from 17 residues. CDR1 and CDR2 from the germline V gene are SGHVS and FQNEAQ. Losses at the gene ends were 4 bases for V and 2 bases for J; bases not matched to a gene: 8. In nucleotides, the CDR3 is TGTGCCAGCAGCTCGGGACAGGGGGTCGCTTACACAGATACGCAGTATTTT. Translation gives CASSSGQGVAYTDTQYF.

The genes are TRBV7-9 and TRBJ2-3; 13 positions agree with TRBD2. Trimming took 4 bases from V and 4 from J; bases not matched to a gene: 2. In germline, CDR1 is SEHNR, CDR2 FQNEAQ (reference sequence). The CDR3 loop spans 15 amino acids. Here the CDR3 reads CASSYGLAGADTQYF. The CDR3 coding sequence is TGTGCCAGCAGCTACGGACTAGCGGGGGCAGATACGCAGTATTTT.

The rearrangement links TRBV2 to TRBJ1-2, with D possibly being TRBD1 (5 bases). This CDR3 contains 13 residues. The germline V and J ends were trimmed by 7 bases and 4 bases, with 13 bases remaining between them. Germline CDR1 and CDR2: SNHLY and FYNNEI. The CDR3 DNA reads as TGTGCCAGCAACCAGGGCCCTGGCTATGGCTACACCTTC. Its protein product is CASNQGPGYGYTF. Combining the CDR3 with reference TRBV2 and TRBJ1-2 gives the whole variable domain EPEVTQTPSHQVTQMGQEVILRCVPISNHLYFYWYRQILGQKVEFLVSFYNNEISEKSEIFDDQFSVERPDGSNFTLKIRSTKLEDSAMYFCASNQGPGYGYTFGSGTRLTVV.

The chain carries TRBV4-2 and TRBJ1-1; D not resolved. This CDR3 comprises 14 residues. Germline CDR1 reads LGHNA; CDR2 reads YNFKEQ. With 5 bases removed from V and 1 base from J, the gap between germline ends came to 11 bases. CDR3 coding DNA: TGTGCCAGCAGCTCAAACAGAGAGAACACTGAAGCTTTCTTT. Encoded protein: CASSSNRENTEAFF.

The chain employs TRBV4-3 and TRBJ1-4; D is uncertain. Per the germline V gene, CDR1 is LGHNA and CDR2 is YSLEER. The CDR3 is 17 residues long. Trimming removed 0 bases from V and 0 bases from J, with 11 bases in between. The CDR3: CASSQETYSSTNEKLFF. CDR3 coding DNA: TGCGCCAGCAGCCAAGAGACTTACTCTTCAACTAATGAAAAACTGTTTTTT.

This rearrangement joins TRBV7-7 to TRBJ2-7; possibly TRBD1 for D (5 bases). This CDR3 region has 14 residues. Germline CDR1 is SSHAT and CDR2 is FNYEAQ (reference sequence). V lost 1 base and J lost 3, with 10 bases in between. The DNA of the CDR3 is TGTGCCAGCAGCTTAGGGCAGGGAAACTACGAGCAGTACTTC. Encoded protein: CASSLGQGNYEQYF.

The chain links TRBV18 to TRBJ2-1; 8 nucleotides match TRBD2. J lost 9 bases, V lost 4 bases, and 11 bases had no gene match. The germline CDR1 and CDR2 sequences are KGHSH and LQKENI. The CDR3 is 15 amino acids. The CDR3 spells CASSQTAGDHREQFF. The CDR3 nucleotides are TGTGCCAGCTCACAGACAGCGGGGGACCACCGTGAGCAGTTCTTC.

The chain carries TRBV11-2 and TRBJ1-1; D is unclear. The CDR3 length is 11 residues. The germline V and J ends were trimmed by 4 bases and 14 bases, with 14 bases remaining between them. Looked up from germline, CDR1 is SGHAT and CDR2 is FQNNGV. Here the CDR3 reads CASSSPPQSFF. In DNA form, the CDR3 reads TGTGCCAGCAGCTCCCCTCCGCAGAGCTTCTTT. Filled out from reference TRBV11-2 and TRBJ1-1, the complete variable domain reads EAGVAQSPRYKIIEKRQSVAFWCNPISGHATLYWYQQILGQGPKLLIQFQNNGVVDDSQLPKDRFSAERLKGVDSTLKIQPAKLEDSAVYLCASSSPPQSFFGQGTRLTVV.

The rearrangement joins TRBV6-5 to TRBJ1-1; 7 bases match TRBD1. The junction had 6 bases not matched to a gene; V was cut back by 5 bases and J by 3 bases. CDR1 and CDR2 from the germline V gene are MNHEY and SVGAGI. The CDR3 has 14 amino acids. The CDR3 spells CASSPRTGHTEAFF. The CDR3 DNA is TGTGCCAGCAGTCCTCGGACAGGCCACACTGAAGCTTTCTTT.

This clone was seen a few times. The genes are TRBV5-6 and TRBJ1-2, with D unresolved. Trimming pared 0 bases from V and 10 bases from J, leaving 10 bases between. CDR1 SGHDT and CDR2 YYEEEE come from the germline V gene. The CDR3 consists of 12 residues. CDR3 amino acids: CASSLVRVVYTF. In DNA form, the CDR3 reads TGTGCCAGCAGCTTGGTTCGGGTGGTCTACACCTTC.

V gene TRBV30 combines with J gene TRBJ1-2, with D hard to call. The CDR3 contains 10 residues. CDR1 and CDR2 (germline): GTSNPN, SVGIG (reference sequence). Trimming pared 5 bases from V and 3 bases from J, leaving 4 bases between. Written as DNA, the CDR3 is TGTGCCTGGGCTGACTATGGCTACACCTTC. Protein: CAWADYGYTF.

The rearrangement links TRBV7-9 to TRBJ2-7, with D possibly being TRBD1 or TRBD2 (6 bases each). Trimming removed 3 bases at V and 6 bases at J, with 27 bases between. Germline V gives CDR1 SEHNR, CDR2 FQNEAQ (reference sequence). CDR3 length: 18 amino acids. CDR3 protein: CASSFWTPGGGREREQYF. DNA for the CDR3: TGTGCCAGCAGCTTTTGGACCCCGGGTGGGGGGCGAGAGCGCGAGCAGTACTTC.